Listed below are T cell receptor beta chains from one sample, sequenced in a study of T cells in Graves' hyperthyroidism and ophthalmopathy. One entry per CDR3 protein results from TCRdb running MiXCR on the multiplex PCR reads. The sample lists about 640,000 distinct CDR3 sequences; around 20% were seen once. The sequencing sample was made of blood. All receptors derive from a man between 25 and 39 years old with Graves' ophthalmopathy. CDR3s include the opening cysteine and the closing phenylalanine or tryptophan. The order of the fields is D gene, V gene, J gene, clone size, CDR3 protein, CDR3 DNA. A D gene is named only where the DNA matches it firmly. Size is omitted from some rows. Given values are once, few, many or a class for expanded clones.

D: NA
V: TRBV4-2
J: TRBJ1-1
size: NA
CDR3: CASSQEPWGGDTEAFF
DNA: TGTGCCAGCAGCCAAGAACCGTGGGGCGGGGACACTGAAGCTTTCTTT

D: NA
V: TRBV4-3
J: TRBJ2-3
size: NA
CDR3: CASSQDLTTSTDTQYF
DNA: TGCGCCAGCAGCCAAGATTTAACAACGAGCACAGATACGCAGTATTTT

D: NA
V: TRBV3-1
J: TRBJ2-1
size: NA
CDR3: CASSRVEGEQFF
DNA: TGTGCCAGCAGTCGGGTGGAGGGAGAGCAGTTCTTC

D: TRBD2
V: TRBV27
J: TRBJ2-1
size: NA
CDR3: CASSLRASGSLYNEQFF
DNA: TGTGCCAGCAGTTTACGGGCTAGCGGGTCCCTATACAATGAGCAGTTCTTC

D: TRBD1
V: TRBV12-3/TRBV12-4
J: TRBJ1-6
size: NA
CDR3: CASSFGDRGNSPLHF
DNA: TGTGCCAGCAGTTTCGGGGACAGGGGGAATTCACCCCTCCACTTT

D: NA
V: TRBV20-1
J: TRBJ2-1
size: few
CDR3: CSARNFGTATMNEQFF
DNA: TGCAGTGCTAGAAATTTTGGGACCGCTACTATGAATGAGCAGTTCTTC

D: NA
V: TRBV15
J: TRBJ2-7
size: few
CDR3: CATSKDRFDSYEQYF
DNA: TGTGCCACCAGCAAAGACAGGTTCGACTCCTACGAGCAGTACTTC

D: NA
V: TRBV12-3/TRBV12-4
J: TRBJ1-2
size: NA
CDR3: CASSLQGMDGYTF
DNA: TGTGCCAGCAGTTTACAGGGTATGGATGGCTACACCTTC

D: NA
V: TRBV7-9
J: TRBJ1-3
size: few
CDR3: CAGSTGSGNTIYF
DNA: TGTGCCGGATCGACAGGCTCTGGAAACACCATATATTTT

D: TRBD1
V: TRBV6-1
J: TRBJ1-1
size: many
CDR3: CASSPGQGGTEAFF
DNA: TGTGCCAGCAGCCCCGGACAGGGAGGCACTGAAGCTTTCTTT

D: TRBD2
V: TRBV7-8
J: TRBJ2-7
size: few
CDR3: CASSLAGLAGVRSSREQYF
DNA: TGTGCCAGCAGCTTAGCGGGCCTAGCGGGAGTAAGGTCCTCGCGGGAGCAGTACTTC

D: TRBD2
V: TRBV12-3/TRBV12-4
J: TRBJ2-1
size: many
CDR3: CASRERDPNEQFF
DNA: TGTGCCAGCAGAGAGCGGGATCCCAATGAGCAGTTCTTC

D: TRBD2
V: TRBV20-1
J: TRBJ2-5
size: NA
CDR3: CSASFSLAPQETQYF
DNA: TGCAGTGCTAGCTTTTCACTAGCGCCCCAAGAGACCCAGTACTTC

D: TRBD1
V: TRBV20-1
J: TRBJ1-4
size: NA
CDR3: CSARPSGQINEKLFF
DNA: TGCAGTGCTAGACCTTCGGGACAGATTAATGAAAAACTGTTTTTT

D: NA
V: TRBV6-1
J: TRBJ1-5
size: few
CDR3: CASSESIVEPQHF
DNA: TGTGCCAGCAGTGAGTCAATCGTGGAGCCCCAGCATTTT

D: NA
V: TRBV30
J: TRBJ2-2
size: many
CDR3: CAWIGGTNTGELFF
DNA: TGTGCCTGGATCGGCGGGACGAACACCGGGGAGCTGTTTTTT

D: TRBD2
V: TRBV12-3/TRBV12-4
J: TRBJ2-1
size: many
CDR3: CASSLGLAGVSYNEQFF
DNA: TGTGCCAGCAGTTTAGGACTAGCGGGAGTGTCCTACAATGAGCAGTTCTTC

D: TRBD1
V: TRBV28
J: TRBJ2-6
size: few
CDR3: CASSTKGARANVLTF
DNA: TGTGCCAGCAGTACCAAGGGGGCTAGGGCCAACGTCCTGACTTTC

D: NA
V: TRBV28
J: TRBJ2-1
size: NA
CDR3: CASSLVGRSYNEQFF
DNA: TGTGCCAGCAGTTTAGTCGGCCGGTCCTACAATGAGCAGTTCTTC

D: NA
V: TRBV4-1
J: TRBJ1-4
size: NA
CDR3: CASSATKGASLFF
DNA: TGCGCCAGCAGCGCAACGAAGGGTGCAAGTCTGTTTTTT

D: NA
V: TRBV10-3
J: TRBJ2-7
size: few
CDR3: CAISGGGYEQYF
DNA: TGTGCCATCAGTGGAGGAGGCTACGAGCAGTACTTC

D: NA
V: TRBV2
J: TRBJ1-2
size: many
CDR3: CASSELGADYGYTF
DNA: TGTGCCAGCAGTGAACTGGGGGCCGACTATGGCTACACCTTC

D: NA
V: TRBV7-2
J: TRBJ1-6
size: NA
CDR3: CASSSLVIYNSPLHF
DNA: TGTGCCAGCAGCTCCCTGGTAATCTATAATTCACCCCTCCACTTT

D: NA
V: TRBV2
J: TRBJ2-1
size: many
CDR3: CASGAEYNEQFF
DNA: TGTGCCAGCGGGGCCGAGTACAATGAGCAGTTCTTC

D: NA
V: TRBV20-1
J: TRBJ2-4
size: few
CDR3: CSARESGAKNIQYF
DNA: TGCAGTGCTAGAGAGAGTGGAGCCAAAAACATTCAGTACTTC

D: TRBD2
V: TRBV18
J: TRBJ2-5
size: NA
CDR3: CASSPLGLAGQETQYF
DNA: TGTGCCAGCTCACCATTGGGACTAGCGGGACAAGAGACCCAGTACTTC

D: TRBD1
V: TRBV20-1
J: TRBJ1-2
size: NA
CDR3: CSAEGRDRGYGYTF
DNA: TGCAGTGCCGAGGGCCGGGACAGGGGTTATGGCTACACCTTC

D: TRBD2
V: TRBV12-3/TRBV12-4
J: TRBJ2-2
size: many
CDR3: CASSPSSGTSSNTGELFF
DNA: TGTGCCAGCAGTCCCTCCTCCGGGACTAGTTCGAACACCGGGGAGCTGTTTTTT

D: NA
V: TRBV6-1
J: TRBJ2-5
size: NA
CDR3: CASSAPGDGQETQYF
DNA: TGTGCCAGCAGCGCCCCTGGGGACGGTCAAGAGACCCAGTACTTC

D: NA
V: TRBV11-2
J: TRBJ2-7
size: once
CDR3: CASSLRTASPYEQYF
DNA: TGTGCCAGCAGCTTAAGGACAGCCTCCCCCTACGAGCAGTACTTC

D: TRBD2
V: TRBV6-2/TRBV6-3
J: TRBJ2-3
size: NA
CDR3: CASRLAGFTDTQYF
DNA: TGTGCCAGCCGACTAGCGGGATTCACAGATACGCAGTATTTT

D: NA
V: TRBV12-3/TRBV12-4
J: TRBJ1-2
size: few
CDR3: CASSPRTYGYTF
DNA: TGTGCCAGCAGTCCCAGGACATACGGCTACACCTTC

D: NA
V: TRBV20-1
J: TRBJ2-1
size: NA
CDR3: CSARDHNEQFF
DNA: TGCAGTGCTAGAGATCACAATGAGCAGTTCTTC

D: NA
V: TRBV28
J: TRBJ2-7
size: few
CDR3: CASSPLGRTSSYEQYF
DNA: TGTGCCAGCAGTCCCCTGGGGAGGACGAGCTCCTACGAGCAGTACTTC

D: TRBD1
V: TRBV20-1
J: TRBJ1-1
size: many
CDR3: CSASRDRIGAFF
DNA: TGCAGTGCTAGCCGGGACAGAATTGGAGCTTTCTTT

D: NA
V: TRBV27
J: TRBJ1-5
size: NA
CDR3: CASTSSIRNQPQHF
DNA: TGTGCCAGCACCTCTTCTATACGCAATCAGCCCCAGCATTTT

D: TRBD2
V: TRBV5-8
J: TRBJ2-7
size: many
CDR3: CASSPGGAMSSYEQYF
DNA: TGTGCCAGCAGCCCGGGGGGGGCGATGAGCTCCTACGAGCAGTACTTC